Shown below are 3 T cell receptor beta chains from a single sample sequenced in a study of shared clonotypes between healthy human individuals. The method was immunoSEQ multiplex PCR; TCRdb's version includes in-frame clones alone and lacks a portion of them. The data show around 980,000 clones, with 75% to 85% seen just once and 0.6% to 0.7% held by the top ten. The sequenced sample consisted of memory CD4+ T cells from PBMCs. The subset: CD45RA-negative fraction. These TCRs come from a young man in good health. Some clones in this sample may be carry-over from other donors' samples.

The rearrangement links TRBV6-5 to TRBJ2-5; 15 bases are shared with TRBD2. J gave up 4 bases and V 4 bases, and 1 base lay outside the gene matches. The CDR3 extends over 15 amino acids. The germline gives CDR1 MNHEY, CDR2 SVGAGI. This CDR3 reads CASSLGLAGGETQYF. Here the CDR3 DNA reads TGTGCCAGCAGTTTGGGACTAGCGGGAGGAGAGACCCAGTACTTC.

This chain links TRBV2 with TRBJ1-5; D possibly corresponds to TRBD1 (5 bases). The CDR3 loop spans 14 amino acids. Germline V gene sequence: CDR1 SNHLY, CDR2 FYNNEI. V lost 2 bases and J lost 5, with 10 bases in between. CDR3 coding DNA: TGTGCCAGCAGTGAATCTAGAGGGGATCAGCCCCAGCATTTT. Protein sequence: CASSESRGDQPQHF.

A remark on this clone: Other DNA sequences in this sample translate to the same CDR3. The CDR3 DNA follows: TGTGCCAGCAGCCCCACCCTCCAAGAGACCCAGTACTTC. Its protein is CASSPTLQETQYF. The chain recombines TRBV7-3 with TRBJ2-5; D remains ambiguous. Per germline, CDR1 SGHTA and CDR2 FQGTGA. V was clipped by 5 bases and J by 1 base, with 8 bases between them. The CDR3 consists of 13 residues.